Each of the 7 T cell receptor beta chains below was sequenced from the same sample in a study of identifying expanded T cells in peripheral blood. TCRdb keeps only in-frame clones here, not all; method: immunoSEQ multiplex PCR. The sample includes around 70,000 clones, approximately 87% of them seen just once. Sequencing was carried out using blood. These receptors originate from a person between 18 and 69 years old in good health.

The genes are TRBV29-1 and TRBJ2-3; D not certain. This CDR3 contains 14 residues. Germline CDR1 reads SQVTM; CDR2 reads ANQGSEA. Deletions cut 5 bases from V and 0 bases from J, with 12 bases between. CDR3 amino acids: CSVKHGSSTDTQYF. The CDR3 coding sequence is TGCAGCGTTAAACACGGGTCTAGCACAGATACGCAGTATTTT.

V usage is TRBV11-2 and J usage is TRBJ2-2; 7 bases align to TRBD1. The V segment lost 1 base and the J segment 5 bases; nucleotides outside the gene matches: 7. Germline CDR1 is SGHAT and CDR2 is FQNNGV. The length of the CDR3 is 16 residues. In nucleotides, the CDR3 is TGTGCCAGCAGCTTAGTTTCAGGGGGAAATACCGGGGAGCTGTTTTTT. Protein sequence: CASSLVSGGNTGELFF. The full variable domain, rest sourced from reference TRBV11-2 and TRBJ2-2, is EAGVAQSPRYKIIEKRQSVAFWCNPISGHATLYWYQQILGQGPKLLIQFQNNGVVDDSQLPKDRFSAERLKGVDSTLKIQPAKLEDSAVYLCASSLVSGGNTGELFFGEGSRLTVL.

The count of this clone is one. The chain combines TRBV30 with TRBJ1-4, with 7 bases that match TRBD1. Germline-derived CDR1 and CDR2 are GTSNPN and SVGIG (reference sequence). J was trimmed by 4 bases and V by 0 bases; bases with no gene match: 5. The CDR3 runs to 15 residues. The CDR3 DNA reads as TGTGCCTGGAGTGTCGGGGACAGTTTTAATGAAAAACTGTTTTTT. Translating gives CAWSVGDSFNEKLFF.

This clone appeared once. The CDR3: CASSPGTGRTEAFF. The CDR3 region has the DNA TGTGCCAGCAGCCCCGGGACAGGGAGGACTGAAGCTTTCTTT. The chain joins TRBV9 to TRBJ1-1; 9 positions match TRBD1. The CDR3 consists of 14 residues. Germline V CDR1 and CDR2: SGDLS, YYNGEE. Trimming took 4 bases from V and 5 from J; bases not matched to a gene: 6.

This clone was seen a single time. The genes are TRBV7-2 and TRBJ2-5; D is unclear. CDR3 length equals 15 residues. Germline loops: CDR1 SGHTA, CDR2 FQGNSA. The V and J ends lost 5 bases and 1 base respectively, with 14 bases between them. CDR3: CASSQTTSGQETQYF. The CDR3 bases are TGTGCCAGCAGCCAAACGACATCAGGCCAAGAGACCCAGTACTTC.

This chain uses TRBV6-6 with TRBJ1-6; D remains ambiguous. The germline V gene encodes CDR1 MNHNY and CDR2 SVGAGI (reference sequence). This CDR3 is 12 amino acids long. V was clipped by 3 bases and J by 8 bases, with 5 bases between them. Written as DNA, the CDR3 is TGTGCCAGCAGTTATACAGATTCACCCCTCCACTTT. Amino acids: CASSYTDSPLHF.

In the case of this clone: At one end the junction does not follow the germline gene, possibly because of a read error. The CDR3 region is CASSLGLAGGYQETQYF. CDR3 nucleotides: TGTGCTAGCAGCCTGGGACTAGCGGGGGGTTACCAAGAGACCCAGTACTTC. The chain recombines TRBV7-7 with TRBJ2-5; 15 bases are shared with TRBD2. Germline-derived CDR1 and CDR2 are SSHAT and FNYEAQ (reference sequence). CDR3 size: 17 residues.